This T cell receptor beta chain stems from a study of T cell changes during pregnancy in multiple sclerosis. The germline V gene has CDR1 LNHDA and CDR2 SQIVND (reference sequence). V lost 8 bases, J lost 2 bases, and 18 bases stayed unmatched. The CDR3 is 18 amino acids. TCRdb's copy holds only in-frame clones and misses some; the assay was immunoSEQ multiplex PCR. The sample comprises under 30,000 clones, approximately 91% of which are singletons, and approximately 6.6% rests with the top ten. Source: CD8+ T cells from peripheral blood mononuclear cells, taken after pregnancy. This clonotype was obtained from a female donor with multiple sclerosis, enrolled in a pregnancy study. V gene TRBV19 combines with J gene TRBJ2-5; TRBD2 agrees at 9 bases. The CDR3 DNA reads as TGTGCCAGTCGTTCAAAGCGGGAGGATTCGCCGGATCAAGAGACCCAGTACTTC. Translated, it gives CASRSKREDSPDQETQYF.